The present T cell receptor beta chain was sequenced within a study of siplizumab effects on memory and regulatory T cells. Assay: immunoSEQ multiplex PCR; the TCRdb copy retains only in-frame clones and omits some. Of about 100,000 clones in the sample, about 92% are singletons; the top ten hold 0.55% to 0.95%. The germline CDR1 and CDR2 sequences are MNHEY and SVGAGI. V lost 4 bases to trimming and J lost 5 bases, with 14 bases between them. The CDR3 has 14 residues. This chain connects TRBV6-5 to TRBJ1-1; no clear D. The TCR comes from a human donor in good health. Input material: Tregs sorted from blood. CDR3 region: CASSWYGVGTEAFF. CDR3 DNA sequence: TGTGCCAGCAGTTGGTACGGGGTAGGTACTGAAGCTTTCTTT.